The 9 T cell receptor beta chains below all came from one sample that was sequenced in a study of shared clonotypes between healthy human individuals. This table comes from immunoSEQ multiplex PCR, and its TCRdb copy is limited to in-frame clones, with some not included. The sample shows approximately 2.5 million clones, 85% to 95% of them seen only once. Sequencing input: naive CD4+ T cells sorted from blood. The subset denotes: CD45RA+ positively selected. All receptors derive from a man younger than 35 in good health.

The chain combines TRBV7-9 with TRBJ1-1, with D tentatively TRBD1 (6 bases). The ends were cut back, 4 bases at V and 5 bases at J, with 14 bases in the middle. The germline V gene has CDR1 SEHNR and CDR2 FQNEAQ (reference sequence). The CDR3 runs 14 residues. The CDR3 DNA follows: TGTGCCAGCAGCTCCGGGAATAGGGGGACTGAAGCTTTCTTT. Encoded protein: CASSSGNRGTEAFF.

The CDR3 bases are TGCGCCAGCAGTGAGTCGAAGGCAGGGGCGCGGACCGGGGAGCTGTTTTTT. Translating gives CASSESKAGARTGELFF. This chain joins TRBV10-1 and TRBJ2-2, with a possible D match to TRBD1 (6 bases). Trimming stripped 0 bases from V and 5 bases from J, with 16 bases between. Germline V gene sequence: CDR1 WNHNN, CDR2 SYGVQD (reference sequence). The CDR3 runs 17 residues.

This rearrangement joins TRBV13 to TRBJ2-4, with a tentative D call TRBD2 (6 bases). Deletions cut 6 bases from V and 9 bases from J, with 12 bases between. Germline CDR1 is PRHDT and CDR2 is FYEKMQ (reference sequence). The CDR3 length is 12 residues. The CDR3, as DNA: TGTGCCAGCAGGCGGGGCCGGGGCATTCAGTACTTC. Protein sequence: CASRRGRGIQYF. Full variable domain (missing parts from reference TRBV13 and TRBJ2-4): AAGVIQSPRHLIKEKRETATLKCYPIPRHDTVYWYQQGPGQDPQFLISFYEKMQSDKGSIPDRFSAQQFSDYHSELNMSSLELGDSALYFCASRRGRGIQYFGAGTRLSVL.

The chain couples TRBV6-1 to TRBJ2-2; possible D gene TRBD1, 5 bases. This CDR3 spans 14 amino acids. The germline gives CDR1 MNHNS, CDR2 SASEGT. V was clipped by 7 bases and J by 4 bases, with 13 bases between them. CDR3 coding DNA: TGTGCCAGCATGCGCAGGGCGACCACCGGGGAGCTGTTTTTT. It yields the protein CASMRRATTGELFF.

The chain couples TRBV4-1 to TRBJ2-1; 11 nucleotides agree with TRBD1. The junction had 13 bases not matched to a gene; V was cut back by 6 bases and J by 12 bases. CDR3 length equals 15 residues. The germline CDR1 and CDR2 sequences are MGHRA and YSYEKL. In DNA, the CDR3 is TGCGCCAGCAGTCTCCGGACAGGGGGCGCTTATCGGCAGTTCTTC. Translating it yields CASSLRTGGAYRQFF.

The chain joins TRBV28 to TRBJ2-7, with a tentative D call TRBD1 (7 bases). Trimming took off 10 bases at V and 7 bases at J, with 23 bases between the two ends. Germline V gives CDR1 MDHEN, CDR2 SYDVKM. The CDR3 is 14 residues long. The CDR3 DNA sequence: TGTGCCATCAGGGGGGCTACCGGCCGAGGAGAGCAGTACTTC. Translation gives CAIRGATGRGEQYF.

V gene TRBV30 combines with J gene TRBJ1-4; no clear D. The CDR3 length is 12 residues. V shed 2 bases and J shed 8 bases, with 9 bases lying between them. The germline gives CDR1 GTSNPN, CDR2 SVGIG (reference sequence). For the CDR3, the DNA is TGTGCCTGGAGTAGGATCGAAGAAAAACTGTTTTTT. Translating gives CAWSRIEEKLFF.

V is TRBV6-5 and J is TRBJ2-3, with a tentative D call TRBD1 (6 bases). CDR1 is MNHEY, CDR2 SVGAGI, per germline. The germline V and J ends were trimmed by 6 bases and 10 bases, with 17 bases remaining between them. This CDR3 comprises 13 residues. CDR3 nucleotide sequence: TGTGCCAGCAGACGACTTAACAGGGATCCGCAGTATTTT. Residues: CASRRLNRDPQYF.

The rearrangement uses TRBV7-6 and TRBJ2-5, with 8 bases identical to TRBD1. V trimming: 2 bases; J trimming: 2 bases; junction bases outside the gene matches: 4. The CDR3 is 15 residues long. CDR1 and CDR2 from the germline V gene are SGHVS and FNYEAQ. The CDR3 protein is CASSLWGQAQETQYF. The DNA for the CDR3 is TGTGCCAGCAGCTTATGGGGACAGGCACAAGAGACCCAGTACTTC.